This is a list of T cell receptor beta chains from one sample in a study of T cell repertoires in cytomegalovirus infection. TCRdb re-called the reads with MiXCR, one entry per CDR3 protein. The sample lists 600,000 to 700,000 distinct CDR3 sequences, roughly a third occurring once. Antigen specificity for these receptors is unknown. Sequencing used cultured PBMCs, obtained from culture after CMV antigen stimulation. The receptors were gathered from a human donor in good health (CMV status not recorded). Some clones in this sample may be carry-over from other donors' samples. Both conserved end residues are part of each CDR3. Each record gives: clone size, J gene, V gene, D gene, CDR3 protein, CDR3 DNA. The D gene is left open where the match is weak. Only some rows state a clone size, as once, few, many or a class for expanded clones.

clone size: few; J gene: TRBJ1-4; V gene: TRBV6-4; D gene: TRBD1; CDR3 protein: CASSDGTGGEKLFF; CDR3 DNA: TGTGCCAGCAGCGACGGGACAGGGGGTGAAAAACTGTTTTTT
clone size: NA; J gene: TRBJ2-3; V gene: TRBV11-2; D gene: NA; CDR3 protein: CASSLVLTNTQYF; CDR3 DNA: TGTGCCAGCAGCTTAGTGTTGACGAATACGCAGTATTTT
clone size: few; J gene: TRBJ1-5; V gene: TRBV6-2/TRBV6-3; D gene: TRBD1; CDR3 protein: CASSYRTGGFNQPQHF; CDR3 DNA: TGTGCCAGCAGTTACCGGACAGGGGGCTTCAATCAGCCCCAGCATTTT
clone size: NA; J gene: TRBJ2-5; V gene: TRBV4-3; D gene: NA; CDR3 protein: CASSQDWRYQETQYF; CDR3 DNA: TGCGCCAGCAGCCAAGATTGGCGGTACCAAGAGACCCAGTACTTC
clone size: few; J gene: TRBJ1-6; V gene: TRBV7-8; D gene: NA; CDR3 protein: CASSLALGTDSPLHF; CDR3 DNA: TGTGCCAGCAGCTTAGCCCTTGGAACAGATTCACCCCTCCACTTT
clone size: many; J gene: TRBJ1-1; V gene: TRBV2; D gene: TRBD1; CDR3 protein: CASTFQGATEAFF; CDR3 DNA: TGTGCCAGCACATTCCAGGGGGCTACTGAAGCTTTCTTT
clone size: NA; J gene: TRBJ1-2; V gene: TRBV2; D gene: NA; CDR3 protein: CASRDGLGGYTF; CDR3 DNA: TGTGCCAGCCGGGACGGCCTAGGGGGCTACACCTTC
clone size: NA; J gene: TRBJ1-5; V gene: TRBV28; D gene: NA; CDR3 protein: CASSHNWGPPNQPQHF; CDR3 DNA: TGTGCCAGCAGCCATAACTGGGGGCCACCAAATCAGCCCCAGCATTTT
clone size: NA; J gene: TRBJ1-5; V gene: TRBV18; D gene: NA; CDR3 protein: CASSPGIRSNQPQHF; CDR3 DNA: TGTGCCAGCTCACCAGGAATCCGGAGCAATCAGCCCCAGCATTTT
clone size: NA; J gene: TRBJ2-5; V gene: TRBV6-6; D gene: TRBD2; CDR3 protein: CASSYSGGAGGETQYF; CDR3 DNA: TGTGCCAGCAGTTACTCAGGAGGAGCGGGGGGGGAGACCCAGTACTTC
clone size: few; J gene: TRBJ1-5; V gene: TRBV19; D gene: NA; CDR3 protein: CASSSVPGMQGNQPQHF; CDR3 DNA: TGTGCCAGTAGCTCAGTCCCGGGGATGCAGGGCAATCAGCCCCAGCATTTT
clone size: few; J gene: TRBJ2-7; V gene: TRBV27; D gene: NA; CDR3 protein: CASRGQGTTYEQYF; CDR3 DNA: TGTGCCAGCCGGGGGCAGGGGACGACCTACGAGCAGTACTTC
clone size: NA; J gene: TRBJ1-4; V gene: TRBV20-1; D gene: NA; CDR3 protein: CSARGYGPTEINEKLFF; CDR3 DNA: TGCAGTGCTAGAGGTTATGGTCCCACTGAGATAAATGAAAAACTGTTTTTT
clone size: few; J gene: TRBJ2-1; V gene: TRBV7-9; D gene: TRBD2; CDR3 protein: CASSLTSGGASHNEQFF; CDR3 DNA: TGTGCCAGCAGCCTGACTAGCGGGGGGGCTAGTCACAATGAGCAGTTCTTC
clone size: many; J gene: TRBJ2-5; V gene: TRBV7-8; D gene: NA; CDR3 protein: CASSFRRGQETQYF; CDR3 DNA: TGTGCCAGCAGCTTCAGGAGGGGCCAAGAGACCCAGTACTTC
clone size: NA; J gene: TRBJ2-7; V gene: TRBV7-9; D gene: NA; CDR3 protein: CASRLGENEQYF; CDR3 DNA: TGTGCCAGCCGCTTAGGAGAGAACGAGCAGTACTTC
clone size: NA; J gene: TRBJ2-1; V gene: TRBV29-1; D gene: NA; CDR3 protein: CSWGQDNEQFF; CDR3 DNA: TGCAGCTGGGGCCAGGACAATGAGCAGTTCTTC
clone size: NA; J gene: TRBJ2-1; V gene: TRBV7-2; D gene: NA; CDR3 protein: CASSRPDGYNEQFF; CDR3 DNA: TGTGCCAGCAGCCGCCCCGACGGATACAATGAGCAGTTCTTC
clone size: many; J gene: TRBJ2-1; V gene: TRBV12-3/TRBV12-4; D gene: TRBD2; CDR3 protein: CASRSGTSGNNEQFF; CDR3 DNA: TGTGCCAGCAGATCCGGGACTAGCGGGAACAATGAGCAGTTCTTC
clone size: few; J gene: TRBJ2-7; V gene: TRBV27; D gene: NA; CDR3 protein: CASSLKGSSYEQYF; CDR3 DNA: TGTGCCAGCAGTTTAAAGGGGAGCTCCTACGAGCAGTACTTC
clone size: few; J gene: TRBJ1-1; V gene: TRBV6-5; D gene: TRBD1; CDR3 protein: CASSYRQGRGTEAFF; CDR3 DNA: TGTGCCAGCAGTTACCGACAGGGAAGAGGAACTGAAGCTTTCTTT
clone size: many; J gene: TRBJ1-5; V gene: TRBV6-1; D gene: NA; CDR3 protein: CASSEAGVMGGNQPQHF; CDR3 DNA: TGTGCCAGCAGTGAAGCAGGGGTGATGGGGGGCAATCAGCCCCAGCATTTT
clone size: few; J gene: TRBJ1-1; V gene: TRBV7-8; D gene: NA; CDR3 protein: CASSTRQMNTEAFF; CDR3 DNA: TGTGCCAGCAGCACGAGACAGATGAACACTGAAGCTTTCTTT
clone size: few; J gene: TRBJ2-3; V gene: TRBV25-1; D gene: TRBD1; CDR3 protein: CASSGHSGTGEGTDTQYF; CDR3 DNA: TGTGCCAGCAGTGGACATTCAGGGACAGGGGAAGGCACAGATACGCAGTATTTT
clone size: many; J gene: TRBJ2-7; V gene: TRBV7-2; D gene: TRBD1; CDR3 protein: CASSLNWGQGAYEQYF; CDR3 DNA: TGTGCCAGCAGCTTAAACTGGGGTCAGGGGGCTTACGAGCAGTACTTC
clone size: few; J gene: TRBJ2-7; V gene: TRBV7-6; D gene: TRBD2; CDR3 protein: CASTTWGGRSYEQYF; CDR3 DNA: TGTGCCAGCACGACGTGGGGCGGGAGATCCTACGAGCAGTACTTC
clone size: many; J gene: TRBJ2-3; V gene: TRBV7-2; D gene: TRBD2; CDR3 protein: CASSHLSGGRGTDTQYF; CDR3 DNA: TGTGCCAGCAGCCACCTCTCTGGCGGGAGGGGAACAGATACGCAGTATTTT
clone size: few; J gene: TRBJ2-1; V gene: TRBV12-3/TRBV12-4; D gene: TRBD2; CDR3 protein: CASTLLAGGYEQFF; CDR3 DNA: TGTGCCAGCACTCTATTAGCGGGGGGCTATGAGCAGTTCTTC
clone size: few; J gene: TRBJ2-3; V gene: TRBV7-6; D gene: TRBD2; CDR3 protein: CASSVGLAGGPETDTQYF; CDR3 DNA: TGTGCCAGCAGCGTGGGACTAGCGGGAGGGCCCGAGACAGATACGCAGTATTTT
clone size: many; J gene: TRBJ1-1; V gene: TRBV7-8; D gene: NA; CDR3 protein: CASSLWGANTEAFF; CDR3 DNA: TGTGCCAGCAGCTTATGGGGGGCGAACACTGAAGCTTTCTTT
clone size: once; J gene: TRBJ1-5; V gene: TRBV6-8; D gene: TRBD1; CDR3 protein: CASKGQGYQPQHF; CDR3 DNA: TGTGCCAGCAAGGGACAGGGTTATCAGCCCCAGCATTTT
clone size: few; J gene: TRBJ1-6; V gene: TRBV12-3/TRBV12-4; D gene: TRBD1; CDR3 protein: CASSILRDRNSPLHF; CDR3 DNA: TGTGCCAGCAGTATCCTCCGGGACAGAAATTCACCCCTCCACTTT
clone size: once; J gene: TRBJ1-2; V gene: TRBV27; D gene: NA; CDR3 protein: CASRDSFFAYGYTF; CDR3 DNA: TGTGCCAGCAGGGACAGTTTTTTTGCCTATGGCTACACCTTC
clone size: few; J gene: TRBJ2-4; V gene: TRBV6-2/TRBV6-3; D gene: TRBD2; CDR3 protein: CASSYGRTSGKLAKNIQYF; CDR3 DNA: TGTGCCAGCAGTTACGGCCGAACTAGCGGGAAGCTAGCCAAAAACATTCAGTACTTC
clone size: many; J gene: TRBJ2-1; V gene: TRBV7-2; D gene: NA; CDR3 protein: CASSPRRAAPNEQFF; CDR3 DNA: TGTGCCAGCAGCCCCCGAAGGGCGGCCCCCAATGAGCAGTTCTTC
clone size: NA; J gene: TRBJ1-5; V gene: TRBV20-1; D gene: TRBD1; CDR3 protein: CSARDSRAGTEGQPQHF; CDR3 DNA: TGCAGTGCTAGAGACTCAAGGGCCGGGACAGAAGGGCAGCCCCAGCATTTT
clone size: few; J gene: TRBJ1-2; V gene: TRBV6-5; D gene: NA; CDR3 protein: CASSYRSGAGGYTF; CDR3 DNA: TGTGCCAGCAGTTACAGATCGGGGGCTGGCGGCTACACCTTC
clone size: NA; J gene: TRBJ2-3; V gene: TRBV13; D gene: NA; CDR3 protein: CASSLTGLPGTDTQYF; CDR3 DNA: TGTGCCAGCAGCTTGACGGGGCTACCCGGCACAGATACGCAGTATTTT
clone size: few; J gene: TRBJ2-2; V gene: TRBV10-3; D gene: NA; CDR3 protein: CAISWGRDTGELFF; CDR3 DNA: TGTGCCATCAGCTGGGGGCGGGACACCGGGGAGCTGTTTTTT
clone size: NA; J gene: TRBJ2-7; V gene: TRBV4-2; D gene: NA; CDR3 protein: CASSQDGSYEQYF; CDR3 DNA: TGTGCCAGCAGCCAAGATGGCTCCTACGAGCAGTACTTC
clone size: few; J gene: TRBJ1-5; V gene: TRBV28; D gene: NA; CDR3 protein: CASRRGQLPNQPQHF; CDR3 DNA: TGTGCCAGCAGACGAGGACAACTCCCCAATCAGCCCCAGCATTTT
clone size: NA; J gene: TRBJ1-5; V gene: TRBV6-1; D gene: NA; CDR3 protein: CASSYGQGAQPQHF; CDR3 DNA: TGTGCCAGCAGTTATGGCCAGGGAGCCCAGCCCCAGCATTTT
clone size: few; J gene: TRBJ2-5; V gene: TRBV7-8; D gene: NA; CDR3 protein: CASSFQRVREQETQYF; CDR3 DNA: TGTGCCAGCAGCTTCCAACGGGTCCGAGAGCAAGAGACCCAGTACTTC
clone size: few; J gene: TRBJ2-1; V gene: TRBV7-8; D gene: NA; CDR3 protein: CASSPGWGSDEQFF; CDR3 DNA: TGTGCCAGCAGCCCCGGTTGGGGGTCGGATGAGCAGTTCTTC